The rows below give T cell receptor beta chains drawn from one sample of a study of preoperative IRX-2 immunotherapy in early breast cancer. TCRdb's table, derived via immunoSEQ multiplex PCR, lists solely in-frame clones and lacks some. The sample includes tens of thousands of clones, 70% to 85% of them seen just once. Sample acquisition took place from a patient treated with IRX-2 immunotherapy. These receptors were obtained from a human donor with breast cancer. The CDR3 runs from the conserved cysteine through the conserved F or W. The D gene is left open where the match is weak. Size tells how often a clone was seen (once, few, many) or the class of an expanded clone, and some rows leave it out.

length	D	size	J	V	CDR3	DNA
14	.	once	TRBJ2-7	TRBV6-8	CASSYSGGSYEQYF	TGTGCCAGCAGTTACTCCGGCGGGTCCTACGAGCAGTACTTC
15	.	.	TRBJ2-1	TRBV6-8	CASSSSGSSYNEQFF	TGTGCCAGCAGTTCTTCAGGGAGCTCCTACAATGAGCAGTTCTTC
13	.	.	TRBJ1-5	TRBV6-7	CASSWFKDQPQHF	TGTGCCAGCAGTTGGTTTAAGGATCAGCCCCAGCATTTT
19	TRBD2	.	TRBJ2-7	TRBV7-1	CASSLAALTSGGESYEQYF	TGTGCCAGCAGCTTAGCGGCGCTGACTAGCGGGGGGGAGTCCTACGAGCAGTACTTC
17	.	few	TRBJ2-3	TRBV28	CASSLPGTRAYTDTQYF	TGTGCCAGCAGTTTACCTGGGACAAGGGCCTACACAGATACGCAGTATTTT
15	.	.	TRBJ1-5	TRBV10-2	CASSDRTASNQPQHF	TGCGCCAGCAGTGACCGGACAGCTAGCAATCAGCCCCAGCATTTT
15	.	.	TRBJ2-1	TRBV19	CASNLRAHPNNEQFF	TGTGCCAGTAATCTTCGGGCCCACCCCAACAATGAGCAGTTCTTC
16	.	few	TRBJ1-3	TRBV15	CATSRDPRGSGNTIYF	TGTGCCACCAGCAGAGATCCCAGAGGCTCTGGAAACACCATATATTTT
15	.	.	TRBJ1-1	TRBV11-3	CASSHWSEERTEAFF	TGTGCCAGCAGCCATTGGTCCGAGGAACGCACTGAAGCTTTCTTT
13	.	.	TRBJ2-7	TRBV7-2	CASSWGDADEQYF	TGTGCCAGCAGCTGGGGGGACGCGGACGAGCAGTACTTC
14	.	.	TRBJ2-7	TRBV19	CASSIVQGNYEQYF	TGTGCCAGTAGTATAGTCCAGGGGAACTACGAGCAGTACTTC